One and the same sample provided the 25 T cell receptor beta chains below, sequenced in a study of CD8+ T cells in alopecia areata. Treatment in this sample: oral pan-JAK inhibitor, 5-10 mg twice daily. TCR sequencing used cDNA made by reverse transcription of extracted RNA. The data were produced by immunoSEQ multiplex PCR, yet TCRdb's version contains in-frame clones alone and is incomplete. The repertoire holds around 200,000 clones, with roughly three fifths as singletons. The sequencing here drew on CD8+ T cells sorted from blood, taken at week 24, from a patient treated with tofacitinib. These receptors came from a human donor with alopecia areata.

This chain links TRBV9 with TRBJ2-2; weak D call: TRBD1 (6 bases). CDR1 and CDR2 from the germline V gene are SGDLS and YYNGEE. Trimming cost V 7 bases and J 1 base, with 23 bases left between them. This CDR3 has 18 amino acids. In DNA form, the CDR3 reads TGTGCCAGCTCCGAACCTTACCAGGGACAAATGAACACCGGGGAGCTGTTTTTT. Its translation: CASSEPYQGQMNTGELFF.

The J gene is TRBJ2-7, the V gene TRBV7-9; TRBD2 is a possible D gene (6 bases). CDR1 SEHNR and CDR2 FQNEAQ come from the germline V gene (reference sequence). The CDR3 loop spans 14 amino acids. V was pared by 5 bases and J by 10 bases, with 21 bases between. CDR3 DNA: TGTGCCAGCAGCGGGAACAGTTCTGGGGGGTATCAGTACTTC. It yields the protein CASSGNSSGGYQYF.

This rearrangement joins TRBV27 to TRBJ1-2; maybe TRBD1 (5 bases). The CDR3 runs 13 residues. The V and J ends lost 5 bases and 8 bases respectively, with 15 bases between them. The germline V gene has CDR1 MNHEY and CDR2 SMNVEV (reference sequence). The CDR3 DNA sequence: TGTGCCAGCAGTCCTACAGGATTCGAAGGCTACACCTTC. Translating it yields CASSPTGFEGYTF.

V is TRBV13 and J is TRBJ2-3; tentatively, D is TRBD2 (7 bases). Trimming took 5 bases from V and 2 from J, leaving 17 bases between them. Germline assignment: CDR1 PRHDT and CDR2 FYEKMQ (reference sequence). The CDR3 covers 16 residues. CDR3: CASSPRGTTHTDTQYF. Here the CDR3 DNA reads TGTGCCAGCAGCCCTAGGGGGACTACCCACACAGATACGCAGTATTTT.

This clone was detected only a few times. The rearrangement joins TRBV12-5 to TRBJ2-7; 7 bases are shared with TRBD1. With 7 bases clipped from V and 3 bases from J, the junction kept 3 bases outside the gene matches. Germline V lookup: CDR1 LGHNT, CDR2 FRNRAP. CDR3 length: 12 residues. The CDR3 loop is CASVGDSYEQYF. In DNA, the CDR3 is TGTGCTAGTGTCGGGGACAGCTACGAGCAGTACTTC.

In DNA form, the CDR3 reads TGTGCCAGCAGCCGCGCTCGGAACTATGGCTACACCTTC. It codes for CASSRARNYGYTF. V gene TRBV7-9 combines with J gene TRBJ1-2; D gene ambiguous. Per the germline V gene, CDR1 is SEHNR and CDR2 is FQNEAQ (reference sequence). Between the trimmed V and J ends, which lost 5 bases and 2 bases, there was a span of 9 bases. The CDR3 has 13 amino acids.

The V and J genes are TRBV19 and TRBJ1-1, with no clear D. Germline assignment: CDR1 LNHDA and CDR2 SQIVND (reference sequence). Deletions cut 5 bases from V and 4 bases from J, with 5 bases between. The CDR3 loop spans 11 amino acids. CDR3 sequence: CASSFSTEAFF. DNA of the CDR3: TGTGCCAGTAGTTTCAGCACTGAAGCTTTCTTT.

This clone was counted only a few times. The V gene is TRBV5-6, the J gene TRBJ1-5; D unresolved. This CDR3 contains 12 residues. In germline, CDR1 is SGHDT, CDR2 YYEEEE. V was trimmed by 7 bases and J by 2 bases, leaving 7 bases between them. CDR3 sequence (DNA): TGTGCCAGCGGCATTGGCAATCAGCCCCAGCATTTT. Protein product: CASGIGNQPQHF.

The gene calls are TRBV9 and TRBJ2-1, with TRBD1 matching over 7 bases. The CDR3 runs to 15 residues. Germline assignment: CDR1 SGDLS and CDR2 YYNGEE. V dropped 1 base and J dropped 6; count of bases not matched to a gene: 7. This CDR3 reads CASSVRRGGRNEQFF. The CDR3 region has the DNA TGTGCCAGCAGCGTAAGGAGAGGGGGCCGCAATGAGCAGTTCTTC.

This clone was found a few times. Other DNA sequences in the sample encode the same CDR3. This chain links TRBV5-1 with TRBJ2-3; unclear D gene. CDR1 is SGHRS, CDR2 YFSETQ, per germline. The CDR3 length is 15 residues. Trimming stripped 0 bases from V and 0 bases from J, with 8 bases between. The DNA of the CDR3 is TGCGCCAGCAGCTTGGCGGGTGCAAGCACAGATACGCAGTATTTT. It is translated as CASSLAGASTDTQYF.

This clone has more than one count but fewer than ten. CDR3 in DNA: TGCAGCGTTGGGGGATCGCCTGAACAGCTCTCCTACGAGCAGTACTTC. It translates to CSVGGSPEQLSYEQYF. The chain links TRBV29-1 to TRBJ2-7; D gene uncertain. The CDR3 sequence is 16 residues long. Germline CDR1 is SQVTM and CDR2 is ANQGSEA. The V end was cut by 4 bases, the J end by 0 bases, with 19 bases between.

The V call is TRBV30, the J call TRBJ2-1; a weak D match, TRBD1 (5 bases). Germline CDR1 reads GTSNPN; CDR2 reads SVGIG (reference sequence). The ends were cut back, 5 bases at V and 6 bases at J, with 8 bases in the middle. The CDR3 extends over 11 amino acids. CDR3 sequence: CAWARANEQFF. Written as DNA, the CDR3 is TGTGCCTGGGCCAGGGCCAATGAGCAGTTCTTC.

This chain connects TRBV2 to TRBJ1-5, with 8 nucleotides matching TRBD1. Germline loops: CDR1 SNHLY, CDR2 FYNNEI. V shed 2 bases and J 6 bases; nucleotides not matched to a gene: 0. The length of the CDR3 is 13 residues. Written as DNA, the CDR3 is TGTGCCAGCAGTGAAACAGGGGGTCAGCCCCAGCATTTT. This translates into CASSETGGQPQHF.

J is TRBJ1-1 and V is TRBV20-1; no clear D. V lost 4 bases to trimming and J lost 6 bases, with 9 bases between them. The CDR3 consists of 11 residues. Germline V gene lookup returns CDR1 DFQATT and CDR2 SNEGSKA (reference sequence). CDR3: CSANLQAEAFF. Here the CDR3 DNA reads TGCAGTGCTAACCTCCAAGCTGAAGCTTTCTTT.

The rearrangement links TRBV9 to TRBJ2-7; D might be TRBD1 (5 bases). There are 13 residues in the CDR3. V gave up 3 bases and J gave up 2 bases, with 9 bases separating them. In germline, CDR1 is SGDLS, CDR2 YYNGEE. Here the CDR3 reads CASSAGNAYEQYF. For the CDR3, the DNA is TGTGCCAGCAGCGCAGGGAACGCCTACGAGCAGTACTTC.

This chain links TRBV11-2 with TRBJ1-3; 9 bases are a match to TRBD1. The J segment lost 4 bases and the V segment lost 5 bases, leaving 18 bases of the junction unmatched. Germline lookup yields CDR1 SGHAT and CDR2 FQNNGV. The CDR3 is 19 amino acids. CDR3 bases: TGTGCCAGCAGCCTAACCTCGAACTGGGACAGGGTTTCGGGAAACACCATATATTTT. It translates to CASSLTSNWDRVSGNTIYF.

The chain combines TRBV2 with TRBJ2-3; D perhaps matches TRBD1 (5 bases). V lost 1 base and J 3 bases, leaving 11 bases between the germline ends. CDR1 and CDR2 (germline): SNHLY, FYNNEI. The length of the CDR3 is 15 residues. The CDR3 region is CASSEEGQGTDTQYF. The CDR3 bases are TGTGCCAGCAGTGAAGAAGGGCAGGGTACAGATACGCAGTATTTT.

This clone has only a few counts. This chain links TRBV29-1 with TRBJ2-1, with D unclear. CDR3 length: 14 amino acids. The V gene lost 3 bases and the J gene lost 2 bases, with 11 bases spanning the gap. Germline V gene lookup returns CDR1 SQVTM and CDR2 ANQGSEA. The CDR3 DNA is TGCAGCGTTGAGAGTCTAGGGCCCTACAATGAGCAGTTCTTC. It yields the protein CSVESLGPYNEQFF.

V and J are TRBV13 and TRBJ2-2; D gene unclear. This CDR3 contains 15 residues. The V and J ends lost 2 bases and 0 bases respectively, with 7 bases between them. CDR1 is PRHDT, CDR2 FYEKMQ, per germline (reference sequence). CDR3 sequence: CASSLPRPNTGELFF. DNA of the CDR3: TGTGCCAGCAGCTTACCCAGACCGAACACCGGGGAGCTGTTTTTT. Filled out from reference TRBV13 and TRBJ2-2, the complete variable domain reads AAGVIQSPRHLIKEKRETATLKCYPIPRHDTVYWYQQGPGQDPQFLISFYEKMQSDKGSIPDRFSAQQFSDYHSELNMSSLELGDSALYFCASSLPRPNTGELFFGEGSRLTVL.

In this sample, this clone turned up a few times. This chain connects TRBV4-1 to TRBJ2-5; 8 nucleotides align to TRBD2. Germline-derived CDR1 and CDR2 are MGHRA and YSYEKL. After removal of 3 bases from V and 5 bases from J, the junction contained 5 bases not matched to a gene. The CDR3 consists of 14 residues. The CDR3 DNA is TGCGCCAGCAGCCAGGCGGGGGGTGTGGAGACCCAGTACTTC. Translating gives CASSQAGGVETQYF.

This clone has more than one count but fewer than ten. The J gene is TRBJ2-3, the V gene TRBV5-6; the D is unclear. Between the trimmed V and J ends, which lost 7 bases and 8 bases, there was a span of 14 bases. CDR1 SGHDT and CDR2 YYEEEE come from the germline V gene. CDR3 length: 12 amino acids. The DNA for the CDR3 is TGTGCCAGCTCTACCCCCTCGGGTACGCAGTATTTT. This gives the protein CASSTPSGTQYF.

V and J are TRBV9 and TRBJ1-4, with TRBD1 identical over 8 bases. This CDR3 has 15 residues. Per germline, CDR1 SGDLS and CDR2 YYNGEE. Trimming removed 2 bases from V and 3 bases from J; junction bases left unmatched: 3. In nucleotides, the CDR3 is TGTGCCAGCAGCGTTTCACAGGGGGCTAATGAAAAACTGTTTTTT. Residues: CASSVSQGANEKLFF.

This chain uses TRBV5-1 with TRBJ1-2; no clear D gene. Trimming stripped 3 bases from V and 2 bases from J, with 14 bases between. CDR1 and CDR2 from the germline V gene are SGHRS and YFSETQ. The CDR3 sequence is 15 residues long. This chain's CDR3 is CASSSHPGPNYGYTF. CDR3 coding DNA: TGCGCCAGCAGCTCGCACCCGGGCCCGAACTATGGCTACACCTTC.

This clone has just one count. The rearrangement uses TRBV27 and TRBJ2-1; 15 bases line up with TRBD2. In germline, CDR1 is MNHEY, CDR2 SMNVEV (reference sequence). CDR3 size: 17 residues. Trimming cost V 5 bases and J 3 bases; bases outside gene matches: 5. DNA of the CDR3: TGTGCCAGCAGTCCCGGACTAGCGGGGGGGCTCTACAATGAGCAGTTCTTC. Its protein is CASSPGLAGGLYNEQFF.

The chain is built from TRBV7-8 and TRBJ2-2; D possibly uses TRBD1 or TRBD2 (6 bases each). Germline V gene lookup returns CDR1 SGHVS and CDR2 FQNEAQ. The germline V and J ends were trimmed by 3 bases and 1 base, with 15 bases remaining between them. There are 17 residues in the CDR3. The CDR3 loop is CASSFRGAGRNTGELFF. CDR3 sequence (DNA): TGTGCCAGCAGCTTTAGGGGGGCAGGAAGGAACACCGGGGAGCTGTTTTTT.